The clone carrying this T cell receptor beta chain was counted a few times. Its antigen is currently unknown. This entry comes from a study of identical twins. The CDR3 is 17 residues long. V gave up 4 bases and J gave up 0 bases; unmatched junction bases: 7. Germline V CDR1 and CDR2: SQVTM, ANQGSEA. Addition of a universal primer site occurred through template switching, and cDNA carried unique molecular identifiers. TCRdb fed the 5' RACE reads into MiXCR, producing one record per CDR3 protein. In the table there are roughly 250,000 distinct CDR3 sequences, 7.5% of which are singletons. The study, taken as a whole, reports: There is a chance that invariant MAIT and iNKT cells partially muddied zero-insertion analyses. Models predicted too little out-of-frame TCR alpha sharing in monozygotic twins.

The data also belong to a second study, concerning yellow fever vaccine responses in identical twins.

This chain connects TRBV29-1 to TRBJ2-6, with 9 bases identical to TRBD1. The sequence was collected from a woman aged 18-35 years in good health. The sample taken for sequencing was CD8+ T cells sorted from blood. CDR3 in amino acids: CSVGDRVGSSGANVLTF. The DNA of the CDR3 is TGCAGCGTTGGGGACAGGGTAGGGAGCTCTGGGGCCAACGTCCTGACTTTC.